The clone carrying this T cell receptor beta chain was counted once. Its antigen is unknown. Before sequencing, viral peptide pools were used by the ViraFEST assay to expand antigen-specific CD4+ T cells. Once cultured for approximately ten days, the cells underwent separation to obtain CD4+ T cells. In the vaccine recipients, nucleocapsid antibodies were negative and there was no prior SARS-CoV-2 infection. The repertoire was sequenced with immunoSEQ multiplex PCR; TCRdb's copy has only in-frame clones and lacks some. The table has approximately 21,000 clones, about 63% seen once. This sample was taken from a study of vaccination effects on CD4 cells after COVID-19. Study at large: BNT162b2 vaccine or mRNA-1273 vaccine was given to participants in two doses. Notes on the study in general: Of the vaccine-induced clones from healthy vaccinees, merely 1 of 255 recognized common cold coronaviruses as well.

The CDR3 extends over 12 amino acids. The V end was cut by 0 bases, the J end by 7 bases, with 4 bases between. The specimen comprised CD4+ T cells from PBMCs cultured with HCoV-NL63 spike peptides, sampled before COVID-19 vaccination. The rearrangement links TRBV12-3 or TRBV12-4 to TRBJ1-5; unclear D gene. The sequence was obtained from a human donor who received a COVID-19 vaccine. The CDR3 bases are TGTGCCAGCAGTTTAGCAGGCCAGCCCCAGCATTTT. Its translation is CASSLAGQPQHF.